This T cell receptor beta chain was sequenced for a study of T-cell memory formation after mild COVID-19. TCRdb processed the 5' RACE reads anew with MiXCR; each CDR3 protein has one entry. The data hold hundreds of thousands of distinct CDR3 sequences, with 15% to 20% observed a single time. At least ten counts were recorded for this clonotype. The receptor comes from an adult woman who had mild COVID-19 (a few samples of this study predate the infection). Cell type and time point are not known. The sample comprised PBMCs or a T cell subset sorted from them (not recorded which).

CDR3 DNA sequence: TGTGCCAGCAGCTTCTGGACTAGACGAGCAGAGACCCAGTACTTC. This translates into CASSFWTRRAETQYF. V is TRBV5-6 and J is TRBJ2-5; TRBD2 matches at 7 bases. The CDR3 contains 15 residues. V was clipped by 2 bases and J by 4 bases; unmatched bases: 8. Germline V gene lookup returns CDR1 SGHDT and CDR2 YYEEEE.